A single sample gave rise to the 11 T cell receptor beta chains below, sequenced in a study of glioma-infiltrating T cells. Using RNA template, CDR3s of TCR alpha and beta were amplified with iRepertoire arm-PCR. TCRdb re-analysed the multiplex PCR reads in MiXCR, keeping a single row per CDR3 protein. The profile shows a few hundred thousand distinct CDR3 sequences, 41% of them singletons. The sample was glioma tissue, nonneoplastic brain tissue, or PBMCs (not recorded which). The origin of the receptors is a human donor with low-grade glioma or glioblastoma, undergoing nonglioma brain surgery, or in good health (not recorded which).

The chain is built from TRBV20-1 and TRBJ2-1, with 8 bases lining up with TRBD2. Germline V CDR1 and CDR2: DFQATT, SNEGSKA (reference sequence). The CDR3 is 15 amino acids. The V and J ends lost 1 base and 4 bases, in that order; junction bases with no gene match: 6. CDR3 in DNA: TGCAGTGCTAGAGTAGCGGGAAGAAGGTACAATGAGCAGTTCTTC. It translates to CSARVAGRRYNEQFF.

This rearrangement joins TRBV18 to TRBJ2-5, with TRBD2 matching over 8 bases. The CDR3 totals 14 residues. V lost 2 bases and J lost 6; bases outside the gene matches: 5. Germline V CDR1 and CDR2: KGHSH, LQKENI. Here the CDR3 DNA reads TGTGCCAGCTCACCAGCGGGGGGCAAACAGACCCAGTACTTC. This gives the protein CASSPAGGKQTQYF.

This clonotype was seen only a few times. In DNA, the CDR3 is TGTGCCAGCACAGGGGACGCGGGGGATACGCAGTATTTT. Translated, it gives CASTGDAGDTQYF. The chain combines TRBV6-1 with TRBJ2-3; D could derive from TRBD1 or TRBD2 (6 bases each). This CDR3 is built from 13 residues. The germline gives CDR1 MNHNS, CDR2 SASEGT. Trimming took 7 bases from V and 6 from J, leaving 14 bases between them.

This clonotype was seen many times. The CDR3 loop reads CASSSSGLAGGNEQFF. The DNA of the CDR3 is TGTGCCAGCAGTTCCTCGGGACTAGCGGGAGGGAATGAGCAGTTCTTC. The chain joins TRBV6-2 or TRBV6-3 to TRBJ2-1; TRBD2 agrees at 16 bases. With V trimmed by 4 bases and J by 7 bases, 4 bases remained unmatched. This CDR3 is built from 16 residues. Germline CDR1 MNHEY, CDR2 SVGEGT.

About this clonotype: This may be a read error: a much more frequent sequence differs by one nucleotide. The rearrangement links TRBV15 to TRBJ2-7; 9 nucleotides line up with TRBD2. This CDR3 is 16 amino acids long. From germline, CDR1 is LNHNV and CDR2 YYDKDF (reference sequence). CDR3 DNA: TGTGCCACCGGCAGAGATCTGTCTAGCGGGGCCTACGAGCAGTACTTC. Translating gives CATGRDLSSGAYEQYF. Full variable domain (rest looked up from reference TRBV15 and TRBJ2-7): DAMVIQNPRYQVTQFGKPVTLSCSQTLNHNVMYWYQQKSSQAPKLLFHYYDKDFNNEADTPDNFQSRRPNTSFCFLDIRSPGLGDTAMYLCATGRDLSSGAYEQYFGPGTRLTVT.

The table lists this clonotype with a few counts. The chain recombines TRBV28 with TRBJ2-7, with unresolved D. V was trimmed by 2 bases and J by 3 bases, leaving 17 bases between them. Germline CDR1 is MDHEN and CDR2 is SYDVKM. This CDR3 has 16 amino acids. CDR3 DNA sequence: TGTGCCAGCAGTTTAAGTTGGTGGGTCACGGACTACGAGCAGTACTTC. Its protein is CASSLSWWVTDYEQYF.

This clonotype has a handful of counts. The V and J genes are TRBV4-1 and TRBJ1-1; D may be TRBD1 (6 bases). This CDR3 region has 15 residues. Germline CDR1 and CDR2: MGHRA and YSYEKL. V was cut by 0 bases and J by 5 bases, with 13 bases left in between. The CDR3 is CASSQDSGGLTEAFF. DNA for the CDR3: TGCGCCAGCAGCCAAGATTCGGGGGGGCTTACTGAAGCTTTCTTT.

On this clonotype: Given a much more abundant clone one base away, this may be a read error. CDR3 sequence reads: CASSQGGNGTYEQYF. CDR3 DNA sequence: TGCGCCAGCAGCCAAGGAGGCAACGGGACCTACGAGCAGTACTTC. This chain joins TRBV4-1 and TRBJ2-7; weak D call: TRBD2 (5 bases). CDR3 length equals 15 residues. Trimming pared 1 base from V and 2 bases from J, leaving 12 bases between. CDR1 is MGHRA, CDR2 YSYEKL, per germline.

The rearrangement links TRBV29-1 to TRBJ2-1; D unclear. Germline V gene sequence: CDR1 SQVTM, CDR2 ANQGSEA. Deletions cut 1 base from V and 4 bases from J, with 8 bases between. The CDR3 sequence is 13 residues long. CDR3 sequence: CSVEGQKYNEQFF. The CDR3 coding sequence is TGCAGCGTTGAAGGCCAGAAGTACAATGAGCAGTTCTTC.

Many counts were recorded for this clonotype. The J gene is TRBJ1-1, the V gene TRBV6-1; possible D gene TRBD1, 6 bases. V gave up 6 bases and J gave up 1 base, with 9 bases separating them. The V gene's germline CDR1 is MNHNS and CDR2 SASEGT. The CDR3 length is 13 residues. The CDR3 region has the DNA TGTGCCAGCAGATGGGGGCGGAACACTGAAGCTTTCTTT. This translates into CASRWGRNTEAFF.

The table lists this clonotype with many counts. The chain combines TRBV7-2 with TRBJ2-3; D gene ambiguous. Germline V gene sequence: CDR1 SGHTA, CDR2 FQGNSA. V lost 0 bases and J 5 bases, leaving 6 bases between the germline ends. This CDR3 is 13 amino acids long. The CDR3 coding sequence is TGTGCCAGCAGCTTAGCGCACGGAGATACGCAGTATTTT. Residues: CASSLAHGDTQYF.